These 32 T cell receptor beta chains were all obtained from the same sample, sequenced in a study of persistence of HIV-infected CD4 T cells. The stimulus was an HIV-1 Gag 15-mer peptide pool, about 1 ug/peptide/mL. CD40L-negative CD69-negative CD45RO-high memory CD4+ T cells were sorted as populations depleted of antigen-responding cells. Antigens for these TCRs are unknown. The immunoSEQ assay was version 4, run in survey mode. Generated by immunoSEQ multiplex PCR, the TCRdb table keeps only in-frame clones and is missing some. The table has 30,000 to 35,000 clones, 82% seen once. The source was CD4+ T cells sorted from PBMCs after roughly 19-hour stimulation, collected from a patient who received antiretroviral therapy. These receptors came from an adult woman with HIV who was CMV-seropositive.

The chain recombines TRBV10-3 with TRBJ1-5, with D possibly being TRBD1 (6 bases). Per the germline V gene, CDR1 is ENHRY and CDR2 is SYGVKD. This CDR3 has 15 residues. Trimming took off 3 bases at V and 0 bases at J, with 9 bases between the two ends. The CDR3: CAISEGQNSNQPQHF. Here the CDR3 DNA reads TGTGCCATCAGTGAAGGACAGAATAGCAATCAGCCCCAGCATTTT.

The chain couples TRBV28 to TRBJ1-1; D gene ambiguous. The CDR3 totals 12 residues. The V gene lost 6 bases and the J gene lost 4 bases, with 9 bases spanning the gap. Germline CDR1 and CDR2: MDHEN and SYDVKM. The CDR3: CASRARGTEAFF. The CDR3 nucleotides read TGTGCCAGCAGAGCGCGGGGCACTGAAGCTTTCTTT.

The chain has TRBV6-2 or TRBV6-3 and TRBJ1-1; the match to TRBD1 covers 7 bases. Per germline, CDR1 MNHEY and CDR2 SVGEGT. This CDR3 comprises 14 residues. V shed 0 bases and J 5 bases; nucleotides not matched to a gene: 3. The DNA of the CDR3 is TGTGCCAGCAGTTACTCGGACAGGAGGACTGAAGCTTTCTTT. Protein sequence: CASSYSDRRTEAFF.

This clone occurred once. The chain is built from TRBV4-1 and TRBJ1-6; D is ambiguous. The germline gives CDR1 MGHRA, CDR2 YSYEKL. The CDR3 is 18 amino acids. V was shortened by 0 bases and J by 5 bases, with 17 bases between the two germline ends. The CDR3 is CASSQDDPRSTHNSPLHF. As DNA, the CDR3 is TGCGCCAGCAGCCAAGATGATCCCCGGTCGACACATAATTCACCCCTCCACTTT.

This chain uses TRBV7-8 with TRBJ2-2; D is possibly TRBD2 (5 bases). Germline CDR1 is SGHVS and CDR2 is FQNEAQ. Between the trimmed V and J ends, which lost 5 bases and 7 bases, there was a span of 17 bases. The CDR3 loop spans 15 amino acids. This chain's CDR3 is CASSATRSGVGELFF. Here the CDR3 DNA reads TGTGCCAGCAGCGCAACTAGATCTGGGGTCGGGGAGCTGTTTTTT.

The table lists this clone with a few counts. The rearrangement uses TRBV9 and TRBJ1-3; TRBD1 aligns across 8 bases. Germline V gene lookup returns CDR1 SGDLS and CDR2 YYNGEE. This CDR3 spans 15 amino acids. V shed 3 bases, J shed 2 bases, and the junction held 4 bases outside the gene matches. The CDR3 bases are TGTGCCAGCAGCGCCCGGACAGGGACTGGAAACACCATATATTTT. This gives the protein CASSARTGTGNTIYF.

This clone has a single count. V and J are TRBV4-2 and TRBJ1-3; D gene uncertain. Germline loops: CDR1 LGHNA, CDR2 YNFKEQ. This CDR3 is 16 amino acids long. Trimming left V 1 base short and J 0 bases short, with 10 bases between. The CDR3 bases are TGTGCCAGCAGCCAAGGACGAGTGAACTCTGGAAACACCATATATTTT. Encoded protein: CASSQGRVNSGNTIYF.

This clone has more than one count but fewer than ten. The chain has TRBV2 and TRBJ2-5, with TRBD2 as a possible D gene (7 bases). Trimming pared 1 base from V and 4 bases from J, leaving 13 bases between. In germline, CDR1 is SNHLY, CDR2 FYNNEI. The CDR3 has 15 amino acids. CDR3 nucleotide sequence: TGTGCCAGCAGTGAAGAGGGGGGGTTGGGAGAGACCCAGTACTTC. It translates to CASSEEGGLGETQYF.

The chain recombines TRBV5-6 with TRBJ2-2; TRBD1 aligns across 11 bases. Germline V gene sequence: CDR1 SGHDT, CDR2 YYEEEE. There are 17 residues in the CDR3. With 4 bases clipped from V and 3 bases from J, the junction kept 8 bases outside the gene matches. The DNA of the CDR3 is TGTGCCAGCAGCCCTCGGTGGGGACAGGGGGACACCGGGGAGCTGTTTTTT. The encoded protein is CASSPRWGQGDTGELFF.

J is TRBJ2-5 and V is TRBV5-4; 7 nucleotides agree with TRBD1. Trimming cost V 4 bases and J 0 bases; bases outside gene matches: 3. The CDR3 is 14 residues long. Looked up from germline, CDR1 is SGHNT and CDR2 is YYREEE (reference sequence). The CDR3: CASSTGTDQETQYF. Written as DNA, the CDR3 is TGTGCCAGCAGCACTGGGACAGACCAAGAGACCCAGTACTTC.

The chain employs TRBV3-1 (or the pseudogene TRBV3-2) and TRBJ1-1, with TRBD1 identical over 12 bases. The V gene end was trimmed by 1 base and the J gene end by 5 bases; junction bases not matched to a gene: 8. The CDR3 has 17 amino acids. Germline V gene data show CDR1 as LGHDT and CDR2 as YNNKEL (reference sequence). CDR3 residues: CASSQVGQGAKRTEAFF. CDR3 bases: TGTGCCAGCAGCCAAGTGGGACAGGGGGCTAAAAGAACTGAAGCTTTCTTT.

This sequence joins TRBV7-8 and TRBJ2-7; no clear D gene. V lost 2 bases and J 0 bases, leaving 2 bases between the germline ends. Looked up from germline, CDR1 is SGHVS and CDR2 is FQNEAQ. This CDR3 has 12 amino acids. The CDR3 loop is CASSLRSYEQYF. The CDR3 nucleotides are TGTGCCAGCAGCTTACGCTCCTACGAGCAGTACTTC. The full variable domain, completed using reference TRBV7-8 and TRBJ2-7, is GAGVSQSPRYKVAKRGQDVALRCDPISGHVSLFWYQQALGQGPEFLTYFQNEAQLDKSGLPSDRFFAERPEGSVSTLKIQRTQQEDSAVYLCASSLRSYEQYFGPGTRLTVT.

The CDR3 region is CASSPGGQTNTEAFF. CDR3 DNA sequence: TGTGCCAGCTCACCGGGCGGACAGACGAACACTGAAGCTTTCTTT. The chain couples TRBV18 to TRBJ1-1; possible D gene TRBD1, 6 bases. The V and J ends lost 3 bases and 1 base respectively, with 12 bases between them. The CDR3 contains 15 residues. Germline V CDR1 and CDR2: KGHSH, LQKENI.

This chain links TRBV27 with TRBJ2-1; D remains unclear. V lost 2 bases to trimming and J lost 1 base, with 9 bases between them. Germline CDR1 MNHEY, CDR2 SMNVEV (reference sequence). This CDR3 spans 15 amino acids. CDR3: CASSLTADSYNEQFF. The DNA of the CDR3 is TGTGCCAGCAGTTTAACGGCCGATTCCTACAATGAGCAGTTCTTC.

The chain carries TRBV5-1 and TRBJ1-4; D remains unclear. The length of the CDR3 is 15 residues. The germline V gene encodes CDR1 SGHRS and CDR2 YFSETQ. V was cut by 0 bases and J by 0 bases, with 6 bases left in between. CDR3 amino acids: CASSLVRATNEKLFF. The CDR3 DNA reads TGCGCCAGCAGCTTGGTGAGGGCAACTAATGAAAAACTGTTTTTT.

This chain links TRBV5-6 with TRBJ1-5; tentatively, D is TRBD1 (6 bases). Germline V gene lookup returns CDR1 SGHDT and CDR2 YYEEEE. Trimming removed 4 bases at V and 3 bases at J, with 11 bases between. This CDR3 contains 14 residues. The CDR3 coding sequence is TGTGCCAGCAGCCCCAGGGGCATCAATCAGCCCCAGCATTTT. Protein: CASSPRGINQPQHF.

This rearrangement joins TRBV5-1 to TRBJ2-2; 9 positions agree with TRBD1. The germline V gene has CDR1 SGHRS and CDR2 YFSETQ. J lost 6 bases, V lost 3 bases, and 9 bases had no gene match. The CDR3 spans 16 residues. The CDR3 region is CASSSQPQGAAGELFF. CDR3 DNA: TGCGCCAGCAGCTCCCAACCACAGGGGGCGGCCGGGGAGCTGTTTTTT. The variable domain in full, completed from reference TRBV5-1 and TRBJ2-2, reads KAGVTQTPRYLIKTRGQQVTLSCSPISGHRSVSWYQQTPGQGLQFLFEYFSETQRNKGNFPGRFSGRQFSNSRSEMNVSTLELGDSALYLCASSSQPQGAAGELFFGEGSRLTVL.

This clone was counted only a few times. The chain carries TRBV7-8 and TRBJ1-5; D is undetermined. The CDR3 is 16 residues long. CDR1 SGHVS and CDR2 FQNEAQ come from the germline V gene. Trimming stripped 5 bases from V and 1 base from J, with 15 bases between. The CDR3 loop is CASSPRQTGSNQPQHF. The CDR3 bases are TGTGCCAGCAGCCCACGTCAGACGGGGAGCAATCAGCCCCAGCATTTT.

The chain couples TRBV27 to TRBJ1-2, with 8 nucleotides matching TRBD1. The length of the CDR3 is 20 residues. V lost 0 bases and J lost 0; bases outside the gene matches: 15. In germline, CDR1 is MNHEY, CDR2 SMNVEV (reference sequence). The CDR3 DNA is TGTGCCAGCAGTTTATCTCACTTAGTCGGGACAGGTCGATCTAACTATGGCTACACCTTC. It yields the protein CASSLSHLVGTGRSNYGYTF.

The rearrangement joins TRBV5-1 to TRBJ1-1; tentatively, D is TRBD1 (5 bases). V lost 2 bases and J lost 2, with 13 bases in between. CDR1 and CDR2 from the germline V gene are SGHRS and YFSETQ. The CDR3 covers 15 residues. CDR3 sequence reads: CASSFTPTANTEAFF. In DNA, the CDR3 is TGCGCCAGCAGCTTCACACCGACAGCTAACACTGAAGCTTTCTTT.

By its share, this clone is medium-sized. V and J are TRBV12-3 or TRBV12-4 and TRBJ1-2, with D possibly TRBD1 on 5 matching bases. Between the trimmed V and J ends, which lost 7 bases and 4 bases, there was a span of 13 bases. The CDR3 length is 13 residues. This CDR3 is CASIASGSYGYTF. The CDR3 nucleotides are TGTGCCAGCATCGCTTCAGGGTCCTATGGCTACACCTTC.

The chain links TRBV5-1 to TRBJ1-1, with 9 bases that match TRBD1. V gave up 4 bases and J gave up 2 bases; unmatched junction bases: 6. CDR1 is SGHRS, CDR2 YFSETQ, per germline. The CDR3 has 15 residues. The CDR3 nucleotides are TGCGCCAGCAGCGGACAGGGGCGCCGTAACACTGAAGCTTTCTTT. It specifies CASSGQGRRNTEAFF.

This chain links TRBV12-3 or TRBV12-4 with TRBJ1-4; TRBD1 matches at 8 bases. With V trimmed by 6 bases and J by 10 bases, 7 bases remained unmatched. The length of the CDR3 is 13 residues. CDR3 sequence reads: CASSQGQGGKLFF. The CDR3 nucleotides read TGTGCCAGCAGCCAAGGACAGGGTGGAAAACTGTTTTTT.

CDR3 amino acids: CASSRTGQEANYGYTF. The CDR3, as DNA: TGTGCCAGCAGCCGCACCGGGCAGGAGGCTAACTATGGCTACACCTTC. The chain uses TRBV14 and TRBJ1-2; no clear D gene. CDR3 size: 16 residues. Trimming stripped 4 bases from V and 0 bases from J, with 15 bases between. Germline lookup yields CDR1 SGHDN and CDR2 FVKESK.

The chain recombines TRBV5-4 with TRBJ2-5; TRBD1 matches 8 bases. This CDR3 contains 16 residues. Trimming removed 4 bases from V and 1 base from J; junction bases left unmatched: 9. CDR1 and CDR2 (germline): SGHNT, YYREEE (reference sequence). The CDR3: CASSVRQGFVQETQYF. In DNA, the CDR3 is TGTGCCAGCAGCGTACGACAGGGGTTCGTCCAAGAGACCCAGTACTTC.

Written as DNA, the CDR3 is TGCGCCAGCAGCCAAGCGTCCACAGCCAGGAACTATGGCTACACCTTC. Its protein product is CASSQASTARNYGYTF. The chain joins TRBV4-1 to TRBJ1-2; no clear D gene. CDR1 and CDR2 (germline): MGHRA, YSYEKL. The CDR3 consists of 16 residues. The V end was cut by 1 base, the J end by 2 bases, with 14 bases between.

CDR3 DNA: TGTGCCAGCAGTCCGGGGCGGGCAGCTAACTATGGCTACACCTTC. Protein sequence: CASSPGRAANYGYTF. The V and J genes are TRBV6-5 and TRBJ1-2, with a tentative D call TRBD1 (5 bases). Germline assignment: CDR1 MNHEY and CDR2 SVGAGI. Trimming removed 5 bases from V and 0 bases from J, with 13 bases in between. The CDR3 covers 15 residues.

This chain links TRBV2 with TRBJ2-7, with D unclear. V shed 6 bases and J shed 6 bases, with 12 bases lying between them. Per the germline V gene, CDR1 is SNHLY and CDR2 is FYNNEI. The CDR3 has 12 residues. The chain's CDR3 is CASSLDSGEQYF. CDR3 DNA: TGTGCCAGCAGCCTAGACTCCGGCGAGCAGTACTTC.

The V and J genes are TRBV10-1 and TRBJ1-2; D possibly corresponds to TRBD1 (5 bases). Germline V gene lookup returns CDR1 WNHNN and CDR2 SYGVQD (reference sequence). V gave up 4 bases and J gave up 3 bases, with 9 bases separating them. CDR3 length: 13 residues. The CDR3 loop is CASSVETDYGYTF. CDR3 nucleotides: TGCGCCAGCAGTGTTGAGACAGACTATGGCTACACCTTC.

This clone was recorded once. The chain combines TRBV28 with TRBJ1-5; D perhaps matches TRBD1 (6 bases). Germline V CDR1 and CDR2: MDHEN, SYDVKM. Trimming removed 10 bases from V and 3 bases from J, with 16 bases in between. The length of the CDR3 is 14 residues. The CDR3 region has the DNA TGTGCCATCCAAAAGGGGGGATCCAATCAGCCCCAGCATTTT. Translated, it gives CAIQKGGSNQPQHF.

The gene calls are TRBV6-5 and TRBJ1-5; 12 nucleotides match TRBD1. Trimming at V came to 7 bases and at J to 6 bases, leaving 7 bases not matched to a gene. CDR3 length: 15 amino acids. Per germline, CDR1 MNHEY and CDR2 SVGAGI. The DNA of the CDR3 is TGTGCCAGCACGACTCCGGGACAGGGGGCTCAGCCCCAGCATTTT. Translating gives CASTTPGQGAQPQHF.

Only a few counts were recorded for this clone. The genes are TRBV4-3 and TRBJ1-1, with TRBD1 matching 9 bases. Germline V gene lookup returns CDR1 LGHNA and CDR2 YSLEER. The trim removed 2 bases at V and 7 bases at J, leaving 2 bases unmatched. CDR3 length: 13 amino acids. This CDR3 reads CASSQQTGGEAFF. Written as DNA, the CDR3 is TGCGCCAGCAGCCAACAGACAGGGGGTGAAGCTTTCTTT.